Shown below are 21 T cell receptor beta chains from a single sample sequenced in a study of beta chain features in type 1 diabetes. The sequenced template was cDNA made from the entire isolated RNA. Using immunoSEQ multiplex PCR, the repertoire was profiled, and TCRdb retains in-frame clones only, with some absent. Found here are 350,000 to 450,000 clones, around 16% of them singletons; the top ten hold under 0.02%. The sequenced sample consisted of naive CD4+ T cells from blood. These receptors originate from a woman aged 18-29 years in good health.

Worth noting for this clone: At the DNA level, this CDR3 is encoded by other sequences in the same sample as well. The chain is built from TRBV7-2 and TRBJ1-5; D gene unclear. This CDR3 has 13 amino acids. Trimming shortened V by 3 bases and J by 6 bases, and 9 bases separated the two germline ends. Per the germline V gene, CDR1 is SGHTA and CDR2 is FQGNSA. The CDR3 loop is CASSLTGGQPQHF. The CDR3, as DNA: TGTGCCAGCAGCTTGACGGGAGGTCAGCCCCAGCATTTT.

This clone appeared a few times. CDR3 loop: CASSQGTGTGFYNEQFF. The CDR3 DNA follows: TGCGCCAGCAGCCAGGGAACTGGGACAGGGTTCTACAATGAGCAGTTCTTC. The chain recombines TRBV4-3 with TRBJ2-1; TRBD1 matches at 9 bases. CDR1 is LGHNA, CDR2 YSLEER, per germline. This CDR3 has 17 amino acids. Unmatched junction bases numbered 9, after V lost 3 bases and J lost 3 bases.

The V gene is TRBV7-3, the J gene TRBJ2-1; 11 bases are shared with TRBD1. After removal of 5 bases from V and 4 bases from J, the junction contained 4 bases not matched to a gene. The CDR3 length is 15 residues. The germline V gene has CDR1 SGHTA and CDR2 FQGTGA. The CDR3 DNA reads TGTGCCAGCAGCGTAGGGACAGGGGGGTACAATGAGCAGTTCTTC. Amino acids: CASSVGTGGYNEQFF.

There are a few counts of this clone. The V and J genes are TRBV2 and TRBJ2-3, with 10 nucleotides matching TRBD1. The ends lost 6 bases at V and 3 bases at J; junction bases unmatched: 6. Germline V CDR1 and CDR2: SNHLY, FYNNEI. The CDR3 covers 15 residues. The CDR3 DNA follows: TGTGCCAGCAGGCCGGGACAGGGGTTGACAGATACGCAGTATTTT. Translating it yields CASRPGQGLTDTQYF. The complete variable domain, with remaining parts taken from reference TRBV2 and TRBJ2-3, reads EPEVTQTPSHQVTQMGQEVILRCVPISNHLYFYWYRQILGQKVEFLVSFYNNEISEKSEIFDDQFSVERPDGSNFTLKIRSTKLEDSAMYFCASRPGQGLTDTQYFGPGTRLTVL.

The chain joins TRBV4-1 to TRBJ2-4; 12 bases are a match to TRBD2. Looked up from germline, CDR1 is MGHRA and CDR2 is YSYEKL. V shed 1 base and J 7 bases; nucleotides not matched to a gene: 5. This CDR3 spans 16 amino acids. CDR3 bases: TGCGCCAGCAGCCAAGTGACTAGCGGGAGAGGGAACATTCAGTACTTC. Its protein product is CASSQVTSGRGNIQYF.

The chain couples TRBV5-1 to TRBJ2-1, with D tentatively TRBD2 (6 bases). The CDR3 is 16 residues long. Looked up from germline, CDR1 is SGHRS and CDR2 is YFSETQ. V was cut by 0 bases and J by 4 bases, with 14 bases left in between. CDR3 residues: CASSLALTGAYNEQFF. In nucleotides, the CDR3 is TGCGCCAGCAGCTTGGCGCTAACGGGAGCGTACAATGAGCAGTTCTTC.

The gene calls are TRBV2 and TRBJ1-2; 8 bases are a match to TRBD1. Germline lookup yields CDR1 SNHLY and CDR2 FYNNEI. V shed 7 bases and J 2 bases; nucleotides not matched to a gene: 6. CDR3 size: 14 residues. CDR3 DNA sequence: TGTGCCAGCAATATAGGGGACAGGAACTATGGCTACACCTTC. Translated, it gives CASNIGDRNYGYTF.

CDR3 sequence reads: CATKQGSYEQYF. Written as DNA, the CDR3 is TGTGCCACGAAACAGGGCTCCTACGAGCAGTACTTC. The rearrangement links TRBV19 to TRBJ2-7; maybe TRBD1 (6 bases). Germline lookup yields CDR1 LNHDA and CDR2 SQIVND (reference sequence). The V and J ends lost 10 bases and 0 bases respectively, with 10 bases between them. This CDR3 has 12 amino acids.

The chain recombines TRBV10-3 with TRBJ2-3; no firm D call. Germline CDR1 reads ENHRY; CDR2 reads SYGVKD. V was cut by 7 bases and J by 2 bases, with 7 bases left in between. This CDR3 is built from 12 residues. The CDR3 DNA is TGTGCCATCATGGCCAACACAGATACGCAGTATTTT. As protein: CAIMANTDTQYF.

CDR3 sequence: CASSRGLDNEQFF. The CDR3 DNA reads as TGTGCCAGCAGCCGGGGACTAGATAATGAGCAGTTCTTC. The V gene is TRBV7-3, the J gene TRBJ2-1, with 8 bases aligning to TRBD2. There are 13 residues in the CDR3. V was clipped by 5 bases and J by 7 bases; unmatched bases: 4. Germline CDR1 reads SGHTA; CDR2 reads FQGTGA.

This clone was seen more than once but under ten times. The chain links TRBV9 to TRBJ2-5; D is unclear. The CDR3 has 14 amino acids. Trimming removed 6 bases at V and 1 base at J, with 13 bases between. CDR1 and CDR2 from the germline V gene are SGDLS and YYNGEE. The CDR3: CASNRAPPQETQYF. CDR3 bases: TGTGCCAGCAACCGCGCCCCCCCCCAAGAGACCCAGTACTTC.

The chain links TRBV11-2 to TRBJ1-1; possible D gene TRBD1, 6 bases. V lost 3 bases to trimming and J lost 6 bases, with 17 bases between them. Per the germline V gene, CDR1 is SGHAT and CDR2 is FQNNGV. The CDR3 is 15 amino acids. Written as DNA, the CDR3 is TGTGCCAGCAGCTTTACCTCGGGCAGGGGACCTGAAGCTTTCTTT. This sequence encodes CASSFTSGRGPEAFF.

This clone turned up a few times. V and J are TRBV18 and TRBJ1-4, with 11 positions matching TRBD1. The V and J ends lost 4 bases and 0 bases, in that order; junction bases with no gene match: 1. The CDR3 runs 16 residues. Germline V gives CDR1 KGHSH, CDR2 LQKENI. The CDR3 spells CASSRDRGTTNEKLFF. CDR3 nucleotides: TGTGCCAGCTCACGGGACAGGGGGACAACTAATGAAAAACTGTTTTTT.

This clone appeared a few times. The chain recombines TRBV4-2 with TRBJ1-1; D not certain. V shed 1 base and J shed 0 bases, with 12 bases lying between them. Germline CDR1 and CDR2: LGHNA and YNFKEQ. The CDR3 loop spans 16 amino acids. The CDR3 region has the DNA TGTGCCAGCAGCCAAGGTGATTCGGGGATGAACACTGAAGCTTTCTTT. This gives the protein CASSQGDSGMNTEAFF.

In this sample, this clone turned up a few times. The gene calls are TRBV7-2 and TRBJ1-2; D is perhaps TRBD1 (6 bases). The germline V gene has CDR1 SGHTA and CDR2 FQGNSA. The CDR3 contains 14 residues. V lost 5 bases and J 4 bases, leaving 14 bases between the germline ends. CDR3 sequence (DNA): TGTGCCAGCAGCCAAACTACAGGGCCCTATGGCTACACCTTC. Residues: CASSQTTGPYGYTF.

This clone came up a few times. The J gene is TRBJ2-1, the V gene TRBV19; D may be TRBD1 (5 bases). Germline V gene lookup returns CDR1 LNHDA and CDR2 SQIVND (reference sequence). Trimming cost V 3 bases and J 7 bases, with 19 bases left between them. The CDR3 loop spans 16 amino acids. The CDR3: CASSILLGVSRNEQFF. The DNA of the CDR3 is TGTGCCAGTAGTATTCTCCTAGGGGTTAGCAGGAATGAGCAGTTCTTC.

On this clone itself: The junction does not match germline at one end; this may be a read error. The rearrangement links TRBV30 to TRBJ1-5, with a tentative D call TRBD1 (5 bases). The CDR3 covers 14 residues. Germline CDR1 reads GTSNPN; CDR2 reads SVGIG (reference sequence). The CDR3 coding sequence is TGTGCCTGGAGTGTACCGGGGGACTATCAACCCCAGCATTTT. Protein product: CAWSVPGDYQPQHF.

The chain's CDR3 is CASRSAGGSYEQYF. CDR3 nucleotides: TGTGCCAGCAGGTCGGCCGGCGGGAGCTACGAGCAGTACTTC. This rearrangement joins TRBV5-6 to TRBJ2-7, with 7 bases matching TRBD2. Trimming removed 5 bases from V and 3 bases from J; junction bases left unmatched: 8. From germline, CDR1 is SGHDT and CDR2 YYEEEE. The CDR3 is 14 residues long.

The chain recombines TRBV27 with TRBJ2-7; D ambiguous. The CDR3 spans 16 residues. Germline assignment: CDR1 MNHEY and CDR2 SMNVEV (reference sequence). The ends were cut back, 0 bases at V and 1 base at J, with 13 bases in the middle. In DNA, the CDR3 is TGTGCCAGCAGTTTATCGAACAAACATCCTTCCTACGAGCAGTACTTC. Translation gives CASSLSNKHPSYEQYF.

V usage is TRBV5-6 and J usage is TRBJ2-7; D is possibly TRBD2 (5 bases). CDR3 length: 15 residues. Germline CDR1 reads SGHDT; CDR2 reads YYEEEE. Trimming stripped 1 base from V and 0 bases from J, with 11 bases between. The DNA for the CDR3 is TGTGCCAGCAGCTTGCTCGGACTGAGCTCCTACGAGCAGTACTTC. Translated: CASSLLGLSSYEQYF. Full variable domain (outside the CDR3, taken from reference TRBV5-6 and TRBJ2-7): DAGVTQSPTHLIKTRGQQVTLRCSPKSGHDTVSWYQQALGQGPQFIFQYYEEEERQRGNFPDRFSGHQFPNYSSELNVNALLLGDSALYLCASSLLGLSSYEQYFGPGTRLTVT.

This clone was counted between two and nine times. The CDR3 loop is CASSLGKGFLTDTQYF. In DNA, the CDR3 is TGTGCCAGCAGCTTAGGAAAGGGGTTCCTCACAGATACGCAGTATTTT. The rearrangement links TRBV7-7 to TRBJ2-3; D may be TRBD1 (5 bases). Deletions cut 1 base from V and 2 bases from J, with 13 bases between. Germline V gives CDR1 SSHAT, CDR2 FNYEAQ (reference sequence). The CDR3 consists of 16 residues.